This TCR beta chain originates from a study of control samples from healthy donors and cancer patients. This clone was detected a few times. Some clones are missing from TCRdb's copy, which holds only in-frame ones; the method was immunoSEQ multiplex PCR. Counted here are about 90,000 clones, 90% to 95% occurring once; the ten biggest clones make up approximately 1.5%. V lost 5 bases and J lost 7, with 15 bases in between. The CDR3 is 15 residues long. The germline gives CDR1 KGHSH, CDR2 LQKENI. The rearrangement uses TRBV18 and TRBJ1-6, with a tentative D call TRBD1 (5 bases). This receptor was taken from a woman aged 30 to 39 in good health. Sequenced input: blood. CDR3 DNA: TGTGCCAGCTCAGCGGACAACATGGGGAATTCACCCCTCCACTTT. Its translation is CASSADNMGNSPLHF.